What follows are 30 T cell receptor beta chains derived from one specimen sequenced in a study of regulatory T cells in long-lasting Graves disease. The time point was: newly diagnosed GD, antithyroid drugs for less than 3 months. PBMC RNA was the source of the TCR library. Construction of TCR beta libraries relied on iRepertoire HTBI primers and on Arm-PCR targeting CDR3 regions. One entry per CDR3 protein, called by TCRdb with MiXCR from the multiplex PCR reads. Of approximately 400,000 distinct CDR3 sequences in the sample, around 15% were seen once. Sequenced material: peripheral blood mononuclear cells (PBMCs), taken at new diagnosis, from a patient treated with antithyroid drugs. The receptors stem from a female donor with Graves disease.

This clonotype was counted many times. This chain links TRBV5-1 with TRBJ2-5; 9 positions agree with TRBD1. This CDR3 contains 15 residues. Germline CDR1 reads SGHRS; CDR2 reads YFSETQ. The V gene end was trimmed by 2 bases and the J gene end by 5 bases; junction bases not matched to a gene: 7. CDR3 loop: CASSFQGQGGETQYF. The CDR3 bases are TGCGCCAGCAGCTTCCAGGGACAGGGAGGGGAGACCCAGTACTTC.

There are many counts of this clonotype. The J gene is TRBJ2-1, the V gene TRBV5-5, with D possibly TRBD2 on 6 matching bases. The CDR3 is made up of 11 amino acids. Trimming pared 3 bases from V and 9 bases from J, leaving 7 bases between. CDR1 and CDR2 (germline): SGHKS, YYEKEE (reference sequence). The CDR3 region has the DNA TGTGCCAGCAGCTGGGGGGTTGAGCAGTTCTTC. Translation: CASSWGVEQFF.

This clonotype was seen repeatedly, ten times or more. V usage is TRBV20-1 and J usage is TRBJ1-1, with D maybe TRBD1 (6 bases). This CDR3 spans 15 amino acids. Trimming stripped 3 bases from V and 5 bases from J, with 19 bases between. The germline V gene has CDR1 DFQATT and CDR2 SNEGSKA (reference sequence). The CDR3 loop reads CSARGAGRGRTEAFF. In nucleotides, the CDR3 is TGCAGTGCTAGGGGCGCAGGGAGGGGGAGGACTGAAGCTTTCTTT.

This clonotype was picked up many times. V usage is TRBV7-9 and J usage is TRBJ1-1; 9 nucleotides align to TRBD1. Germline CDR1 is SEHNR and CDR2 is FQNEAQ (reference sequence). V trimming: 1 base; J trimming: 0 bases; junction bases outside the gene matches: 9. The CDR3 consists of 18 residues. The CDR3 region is CASSLGYRTGVLNTEAFF. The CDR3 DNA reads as TGTGCCAGCAGCTTAGGGTATAGGACAGGGGTCCTGAACACTGAAGCTTTCTTT.

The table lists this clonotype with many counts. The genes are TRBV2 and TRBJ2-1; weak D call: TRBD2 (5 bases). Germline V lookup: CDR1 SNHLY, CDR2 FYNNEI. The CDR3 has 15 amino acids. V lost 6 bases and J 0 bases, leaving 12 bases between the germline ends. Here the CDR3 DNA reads TGTGCCAGCAGAGACGGGGAGAGCTCCTACAATGAGCAGTTCTTC. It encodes CASRDGESSYNEQFF.

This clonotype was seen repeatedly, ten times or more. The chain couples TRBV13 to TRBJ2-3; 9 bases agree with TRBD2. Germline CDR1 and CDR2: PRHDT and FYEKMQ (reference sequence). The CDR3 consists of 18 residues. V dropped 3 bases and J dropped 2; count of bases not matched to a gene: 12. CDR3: CASSFSSGNPDNTDTQYF. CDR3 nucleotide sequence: TGTGCCAGCAGCTTCTCTAGCGGGAATCCGGATAACACAGATACGCAGTATTTT.

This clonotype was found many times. Written as DNA, the CDR3 is TGTGCCAGCAAAGACCGGGCAGATACGCAGTATTTT. This encodes CASKDRADTQYF. The gene calls are TRBV2 and TRBJ2-3; D not resolved. V was pared by 7 bases and J by 4 bases, with 9 bases between. This CDR3 contains 12 residues. Germline V gene sequence: CDR1 SNHLY, CDR2 FYNNEI.

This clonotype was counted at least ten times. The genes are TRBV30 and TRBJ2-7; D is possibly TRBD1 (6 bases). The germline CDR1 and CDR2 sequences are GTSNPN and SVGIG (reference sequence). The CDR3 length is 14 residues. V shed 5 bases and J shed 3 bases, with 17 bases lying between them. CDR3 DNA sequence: TGTGCCTGGCGTCAAAGCGGACAGTTCTACGAGCAGTACTTC. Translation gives CAWRQSGQFYEQYF.

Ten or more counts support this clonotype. As DNA, the CDR3 is TGTGCCAGCAGTTACTCGAGAGACCGGGACGGACTACAGGATGAGCAGTTCTTC. It yields the protein CASSYSRDRDGLQDEQFF. The V gene is TRBV6-5, the J gene TRBJ2-1; D possibly corresponds to TRBD2 (6 bases). V dropped 0 bases and J dropped 8 bases, with 23 bases sitting between them. Per the germline V gene, CDR1 is MNHEY and CDR2 is SVGAGI. CDR3 length: 18 residues.

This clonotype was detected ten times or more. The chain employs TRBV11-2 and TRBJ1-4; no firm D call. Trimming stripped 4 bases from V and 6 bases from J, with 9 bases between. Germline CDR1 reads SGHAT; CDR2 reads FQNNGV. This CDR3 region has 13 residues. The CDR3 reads CASSSPSDEKLFF. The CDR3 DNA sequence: TGTGCCAGCAGCTCCCCTAGTGATGAAAAACTGTTTTTT.

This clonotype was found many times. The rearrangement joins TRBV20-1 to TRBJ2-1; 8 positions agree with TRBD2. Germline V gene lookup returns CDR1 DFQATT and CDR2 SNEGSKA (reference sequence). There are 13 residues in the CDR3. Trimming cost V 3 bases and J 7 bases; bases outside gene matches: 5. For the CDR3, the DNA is TGCAGTGCTAGGTTGGCGGGAGGAAATGAGCAGTTCTTC. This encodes CSARLAGGNEQFF.

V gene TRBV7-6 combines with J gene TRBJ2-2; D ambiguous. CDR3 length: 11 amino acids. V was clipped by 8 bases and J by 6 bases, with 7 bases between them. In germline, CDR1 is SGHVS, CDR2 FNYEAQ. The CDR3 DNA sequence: TGTGCCAGCTTCGGTGCCGGGGAGCTGTTTTTT. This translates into CASFGAGELFF.

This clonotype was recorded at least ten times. The CDR3 DNA follows: TGTGCCAGCAGAACCGGGACTGTCCTTGAAGCTTTCTTT. It specifies CASRTGTVLEAFF. V is TRBV11-2 and J is TRBJ1-1; a possible D gene is TRBD1 (5 bases). Per germline, CDR1 SGHAT and CDR2 FQNNGV. The CDR3 is 13 residues long. Trimming stripped 6 bases from V and 7 bases from J, with 15 bases between. Using reference TRBV11-2 and TRBJ1-1 for the parts outside the CDR3, the full variable domain is EAGVAQSPRYKIIEKRQSVAFWCNPISGHATLYWYQQILGQGPKLLIQFQNNGVVDDSQLPKDRFSAERLKGVDSTLKIQPAKLEDSAVYLCASRTGTVLEAFFGQGTRLTVV.

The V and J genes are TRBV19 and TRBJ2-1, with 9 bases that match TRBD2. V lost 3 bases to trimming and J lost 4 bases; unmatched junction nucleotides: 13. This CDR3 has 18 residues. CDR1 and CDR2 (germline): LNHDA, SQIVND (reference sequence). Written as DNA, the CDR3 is TGTGCCAGTAGTATCGGATTCGAGGCGGGGGGGAAATACAATGAGCAGTTCTTC. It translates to CASSIGFEAGGKYNEQFF.

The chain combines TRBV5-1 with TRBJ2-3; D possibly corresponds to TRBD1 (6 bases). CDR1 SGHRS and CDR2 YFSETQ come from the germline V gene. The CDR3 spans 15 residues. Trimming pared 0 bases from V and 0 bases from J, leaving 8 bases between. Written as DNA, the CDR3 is TGCGCCAGCAGCTTGGGGGGGCCTAGCACAGATACGCAGTATTTT. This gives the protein CASSLGGPSTDTQYF.

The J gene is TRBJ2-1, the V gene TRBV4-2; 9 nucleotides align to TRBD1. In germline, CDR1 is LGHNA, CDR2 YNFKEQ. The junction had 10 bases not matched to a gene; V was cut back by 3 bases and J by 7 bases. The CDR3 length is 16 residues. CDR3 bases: TGTGCCAGCAGCCACCAATCCGGGACAGGGAATAATGAGCAGTTCTTC. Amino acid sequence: CASSHQSGTGNNEQFF.

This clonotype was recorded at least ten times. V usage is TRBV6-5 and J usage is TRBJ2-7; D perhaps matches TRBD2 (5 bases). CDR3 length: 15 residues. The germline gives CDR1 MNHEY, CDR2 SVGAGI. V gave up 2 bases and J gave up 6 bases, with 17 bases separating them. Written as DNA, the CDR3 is TGTGCCAGCAGTTACGAAGCGGCGGGCTTAGGCGAGCAGTACTTC. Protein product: CASSYEAAGLGEQYF.

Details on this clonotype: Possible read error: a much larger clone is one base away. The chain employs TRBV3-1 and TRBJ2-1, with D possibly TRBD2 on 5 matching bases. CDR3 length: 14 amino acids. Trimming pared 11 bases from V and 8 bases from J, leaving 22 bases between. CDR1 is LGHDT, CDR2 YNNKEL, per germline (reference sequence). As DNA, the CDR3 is TGTGCCGGCAACCAAGAGGGAGTTCCTTATGAGCAGTTCTTC. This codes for CAGNQEGVPYEQFF.

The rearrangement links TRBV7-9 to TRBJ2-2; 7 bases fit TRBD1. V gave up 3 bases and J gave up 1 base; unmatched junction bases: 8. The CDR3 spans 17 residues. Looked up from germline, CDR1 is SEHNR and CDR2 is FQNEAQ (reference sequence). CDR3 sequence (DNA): TGTGCCAGCAGCTTTCAAGGGGGCACTATGAACACCGGGGAGCTGTTTTTT. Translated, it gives CASSFQGGTMNTGELFF.

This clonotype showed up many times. CDR3 nucleotides: TGTGCCAGCAGTTTAAGTCTCATCTCCTACGAGCAGTACTTC. Protein product: CASSLSLISYEQYF. The chain uses TRBV28 and TRBJ2-7; D is unclear. CDR1 is MDHEN, CDR2 SYDVKM, per germline. CDR3 length equals 14 residues. The ends were cut back, 2 bases at V and 0 bases at J, with 8 bases in the middle.

DNA for the CDR3: TGTGCCAGCTCACCACCCAGCCAAGGCACCGGGGAGCTGTTTTTT. As protein: CASSPPSQGTGELFF. The rearrangement links TRBV18 to TRBJ2-2; no clear D. The CDR3 has 15 amino acids. Germline assignment: CDR1 KGHSH and CDR2 LQKENI. Trimming removed 0 bases at V and 4 bases at J, with 9 bases between. Combining the CDR3 with reference TRBV18 and TRBJ2-2 gives the whole variable domain NAGVMQNPRHLVRRRGQEARLRCSPMKGHSHVYWYRQLPEEGLKFMVYLQKENIIDESGMPKERFSAEFPKEGPSILRIQQVVRGDSAAYFCASSPPSQGTGELFFGEGSRLTVL.

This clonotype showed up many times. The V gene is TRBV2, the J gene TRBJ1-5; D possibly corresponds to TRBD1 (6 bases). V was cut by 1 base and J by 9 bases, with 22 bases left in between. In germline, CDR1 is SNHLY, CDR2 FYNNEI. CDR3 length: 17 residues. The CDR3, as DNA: TGTGCCAGCAGTGAAGAGGGGGGGAGTGGGCCGGCAGGGCCCCAGCATTTT. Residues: CASSEEGGSGPAGPQHF.

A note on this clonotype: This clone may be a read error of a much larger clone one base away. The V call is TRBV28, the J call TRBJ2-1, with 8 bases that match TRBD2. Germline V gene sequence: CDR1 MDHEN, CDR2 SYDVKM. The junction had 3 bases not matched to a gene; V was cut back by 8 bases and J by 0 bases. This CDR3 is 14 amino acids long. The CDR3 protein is CASGSGSSYNEQFF. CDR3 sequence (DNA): TGTGCCAGCGGGAGCGGGAGCTCCTACAATGAGCAGTTCTTC.

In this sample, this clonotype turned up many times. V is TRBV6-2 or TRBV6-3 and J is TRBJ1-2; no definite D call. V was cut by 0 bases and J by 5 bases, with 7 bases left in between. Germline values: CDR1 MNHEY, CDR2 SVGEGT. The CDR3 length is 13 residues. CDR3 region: CASSYSGFYGYTF. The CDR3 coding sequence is TGTGCCAGCAGTTACTCCGGATTTTATGGCTACACCTTC.

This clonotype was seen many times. In nucleotides, the CDR3 is TGTGCCAGCAGTAACTCAGGGACCGCGAATGAAAAACTGTTTTTT. Translated: CASSNSGTANEKLFF. The chain joins TRBV11-2 to TRBJ1-4, with D maybe TRBD1 (5 bases). The length of the CDR3 is 15 residues. CDR1 SGHAT and CDR2 FQNNGV come from the germline V gene. Trimming left V 6 bases short and J 5 bases short, with 16 bases between. Using reference TRBV11-2 and TRBJ1-4 for the parts outside the CDR3, the full variable domain is EAGVAQSPRYKIIEKRQSVAFWCNPISGHATLYWYQQILGQGPKLLIQFQNNGVVDDSQLPKDRFSAERLKGVDSTLKIQPAKLEDSAVYLCASSNSGTANEKLFFGSGTQLSVL.

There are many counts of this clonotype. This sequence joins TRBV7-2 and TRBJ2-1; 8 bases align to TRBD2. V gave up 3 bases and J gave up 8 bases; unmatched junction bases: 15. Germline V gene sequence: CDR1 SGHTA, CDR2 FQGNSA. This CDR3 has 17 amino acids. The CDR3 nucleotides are TGTGCCAGCAGCTTCCCCCTCCGTGGTAGCGGGGACTATGAGCAGTTCTTC. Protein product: CASSFPLRGSGDYEQFF.

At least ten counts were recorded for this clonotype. The CDR3: CASSEHPPSIQETQYF. CDR3 nucleotides: TGTGCCAGCAGTGAACATCCCCCTAGCATACAAGAGACCCAGTACTTC. The chain is built from TRBV2 and TRBJ2-5, with D perhaps matching TRBD2 (5 bases). Germline V CDR1 and CDR2: SNHLY, FYNNEI. The CDR3 loop spans 16 amino acids. Trimming pared 2 bases from V and 2 bases from J, leaving 15 bases between.

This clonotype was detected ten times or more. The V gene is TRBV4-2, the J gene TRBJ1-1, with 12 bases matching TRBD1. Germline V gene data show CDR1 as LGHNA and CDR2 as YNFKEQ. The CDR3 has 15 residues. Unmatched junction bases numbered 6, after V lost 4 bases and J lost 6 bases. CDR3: CASSPQGQGASEAFF. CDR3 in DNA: TGTGCCAGCAGCCCCCAGGGACAGGGGGCTTCTGAAGCTTTCTTT.

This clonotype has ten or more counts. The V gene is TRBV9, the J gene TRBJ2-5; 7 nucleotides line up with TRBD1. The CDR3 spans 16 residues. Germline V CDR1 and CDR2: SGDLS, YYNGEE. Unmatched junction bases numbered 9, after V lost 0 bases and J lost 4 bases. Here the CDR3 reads CASSVVKGASGETQYF. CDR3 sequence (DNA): TGTGCCAGCAGCGTAGTTAAGGGGGCGTCTGGAGAGACCCAGTACTTC.

CDR3: CASSLSPGSTYNEQFF. CDR3 in DNA: TGTGCCAGCAGCTTATCACCAGGGAGCACCTACAATGAGCAGTTCTTC. The rearrangement links TRBV11-2 to TRBJ2-1; the D gene could be TRBD1 or TRBD2 (5 bases each). The CDR3 contains 16 residues. Deletions cut 2 bases from V and 2 bases from J, with 13 bases between. Germline CDR1 SGHAT, CDR2 FQNNGV. Full variable domain (missing parts from reference TRBV11-2 and TRBJ2-1): EAGVAQSPRYKIIEKRQSVAFWCNPISGHATLYWYQQILGQGPKLLIQFQNNGVVDDSQLPKDRFSAERLKGVDSTLKIQPAKLEDSAVYLCASSLSPGSTYNEQFFGPGTRLTVL.